This entry features one TCR beta chain sequence. Clones were sequenced by immunoSEQ multiplex PCR, and TCRdb holds only the in-frame ones, with some missing. The sample records 130,000 or so clones, approximately 88% being singletons. This sample is drawn from a study of T cells in localized non-small cell lung cancer. V dropped 5 bases and J dropped 3 bases, with 18 bases sitting between them. This CDR3 region has 16 residues. Germline CDR1 SGHTA, CDR2 FQGTGA. The sequencing used peripheral blood, collected before any cancer treatment. The chain recombines TRBV7-3 with TRBJ2-3, with D perhaps matching TRBD1 (5 bases). The sequence was collected from a female donor older than 55 with stage I lung adenocarcinoma. The CDR3 protein is CASSQGVGAATDTQYF. Here the CDR3 DNA reads TGTGCCAGCAGCCAAGGGGTAGGGGCAGCAACAGATACGCAGTATTTT. The whole variable domain, filled in from reference TRBV7-3 and TRBJ2-3, reads GAGVSQTPSNKVTEKGKYVELRCDPISGHTALYWYRQSLGQGPEFLIYFQGTGAADDSGLPNDRFFAVRPEGSVSTLKIQRTERGDSAVYLCASSQGVGAATDTQYFGPGTRLTVL.